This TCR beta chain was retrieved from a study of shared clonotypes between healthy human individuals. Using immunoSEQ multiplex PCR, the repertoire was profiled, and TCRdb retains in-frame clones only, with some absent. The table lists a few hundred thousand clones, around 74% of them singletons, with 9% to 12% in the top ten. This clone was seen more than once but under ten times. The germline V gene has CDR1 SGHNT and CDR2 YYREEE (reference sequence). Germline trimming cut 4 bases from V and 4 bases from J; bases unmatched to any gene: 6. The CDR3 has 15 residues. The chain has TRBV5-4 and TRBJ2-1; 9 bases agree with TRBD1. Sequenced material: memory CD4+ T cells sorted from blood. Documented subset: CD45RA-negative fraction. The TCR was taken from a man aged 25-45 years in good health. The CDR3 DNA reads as TGTGCCAGCAGCATCGGACAGGGGTCATACAATGAGCAGTTCTTC. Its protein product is CASSIGQGSYNEQFF. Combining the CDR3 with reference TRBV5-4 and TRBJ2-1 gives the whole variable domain ETGVTQSPTHLIKTRGQQVTLRCSSQSGHNTVSWYQQALGQGPQFIFQYYREEENGRGNFPPRFSGLQFPNYSSELNVNALELDDSALYLCASSIGQGSYNEQFFGPGTRLTVL.